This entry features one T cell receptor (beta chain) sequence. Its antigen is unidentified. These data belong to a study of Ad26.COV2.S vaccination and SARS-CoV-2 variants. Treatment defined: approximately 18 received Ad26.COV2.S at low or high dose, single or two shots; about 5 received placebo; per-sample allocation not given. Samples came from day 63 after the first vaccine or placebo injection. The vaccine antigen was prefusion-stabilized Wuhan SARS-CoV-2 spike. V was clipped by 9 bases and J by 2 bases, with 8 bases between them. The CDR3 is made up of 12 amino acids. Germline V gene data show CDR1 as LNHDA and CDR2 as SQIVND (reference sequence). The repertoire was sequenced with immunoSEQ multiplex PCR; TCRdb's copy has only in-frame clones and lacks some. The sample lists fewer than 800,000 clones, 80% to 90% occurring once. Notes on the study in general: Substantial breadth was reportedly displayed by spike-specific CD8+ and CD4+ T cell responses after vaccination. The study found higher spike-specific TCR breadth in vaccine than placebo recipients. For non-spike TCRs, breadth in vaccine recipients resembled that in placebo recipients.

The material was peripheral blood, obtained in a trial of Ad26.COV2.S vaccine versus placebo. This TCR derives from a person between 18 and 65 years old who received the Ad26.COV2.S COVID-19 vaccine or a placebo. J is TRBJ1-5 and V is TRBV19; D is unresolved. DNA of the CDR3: TGTGCCAGCGAACGGGGCAATCAGCCCCAGCATTTT. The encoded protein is CASERGNQPQHF. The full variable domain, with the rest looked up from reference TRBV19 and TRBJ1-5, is DGGITQSPKYLFRKEGQNVTLSCEQNLNHDAMYWYRQDPGQGLRLIYYSQIVNDFQKGDIAEGYSVSREKKESFPLTVTSAQKNPTAFYLCASERGNQPQHFGDGTRLSIL.